This T cell receptor beta chain comes out of a study of PD-1 blockade in classical Hodgkin lymphoma. Using immunoSEQ multiplex PCR, the repertoire was profiled, and TCRdb retains in-frame clones only, with some absent. Of about 28,000 clones listed, over 75% are singletons. This CDR3 has 15 residues. After removal of 6 bases from V and 2 bases from J, the junction contained 5 bases not matched to a gene. From germline, CDR1 is LNHDA and CDR2 SQIVND (reference sequence). Stated time point: cycle 4 day 1 (C4D1), after five to seven weeks of nivolumab. Relapses following autologous stem cell transplantation were seen in all patients, with brentuximab vedotin exposure varying. With respect to this clone: The target antigen is unknown.

Study-wide findings and caveats: Repertoire differences have undefined causes, possibly disease activity or prior therapy.

This TCR was recovered from a human donor with classical Hodgkin lymphoma. The sample in question was peripheral blood mononuclear cells (PBMCs), obtained before the fourth cycle of nivolumab. The V and J genes are TRBV19 and TRBJ2-2, with 8 positions matching TRBD2. The CDR3 is CASSERELNTGELFF. CDR3 nucleotide sequence: TGTGCCAGTAGCGAGCGGGAGCTTAACACCGGGGAGCTGTTTTTT.